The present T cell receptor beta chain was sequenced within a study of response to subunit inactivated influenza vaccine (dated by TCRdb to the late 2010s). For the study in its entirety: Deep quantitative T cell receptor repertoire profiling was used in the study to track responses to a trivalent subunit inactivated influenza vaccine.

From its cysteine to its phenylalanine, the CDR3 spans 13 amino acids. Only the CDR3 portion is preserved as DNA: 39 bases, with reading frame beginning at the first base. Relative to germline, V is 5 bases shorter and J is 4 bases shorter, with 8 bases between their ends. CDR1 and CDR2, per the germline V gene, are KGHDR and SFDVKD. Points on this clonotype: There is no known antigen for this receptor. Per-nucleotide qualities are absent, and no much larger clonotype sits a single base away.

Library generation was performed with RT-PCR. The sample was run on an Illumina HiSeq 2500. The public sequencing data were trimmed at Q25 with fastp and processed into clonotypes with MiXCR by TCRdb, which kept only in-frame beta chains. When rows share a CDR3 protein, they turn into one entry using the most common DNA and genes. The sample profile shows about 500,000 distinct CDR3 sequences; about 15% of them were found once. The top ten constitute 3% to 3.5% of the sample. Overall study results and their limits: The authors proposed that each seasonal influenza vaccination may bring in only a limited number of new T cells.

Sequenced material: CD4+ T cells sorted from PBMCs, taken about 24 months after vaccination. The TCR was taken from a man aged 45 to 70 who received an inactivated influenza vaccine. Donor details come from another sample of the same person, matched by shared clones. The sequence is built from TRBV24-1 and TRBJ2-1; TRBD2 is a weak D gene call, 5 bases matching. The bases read TGTGCCACCAGTGGGGGAGTTTACAATGAGCAGTTCTTC. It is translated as CATSGGVYNEQFF.